This TCR beta chain was captured by sequencing in a study of T cell repertoires in cytomegalovirus infection. The overall study: TCR beta signatures that were public indicated CMV infection and matching HLA type.

TCRdb re-called the reads through MiXCR, storing one row per CDR3 protein. The sample comprises about 250,000 distinct CDR3 sequences, approximately 6.7% of which are singletons, and about 6.3% rests with the top ten. This clonotype was recorded many times. Its specificity is unknown. V dropped 7 bases and J dropped 4; count of bases not matched to a gene: 7. CDR3 length: 14 residues. The germline V gene encodes CDR1 LNHDA and CDR2 SQIVND (reference sequence). Study results and limitations: Identification of carriers of CMV plus the relevant HLA was performed using cumulative public TCR beta family frequency. Across the ex vivo response, the dominant clonotypes were HLA-C-restricted CMV-specific TCR beta clonotypes.

Material: PBMCs. V is TRBV19 and J is TRBJ2-1, with TRBD2 identical over 7 bases. The source is a human donor in good health (CMV status not recorded). Some clones in this sample may be carry-over from other donors' samples. The CDR3 spells CASTLTGLYNEQFF. The CDR3 region has the DNA TGTGCCAGTACCCTTACGGGACTATACAATGAGCAGTTCTTC.